A single sample is the source of the 22 T cell receptor beta chains below, sequenced in a study of blood T cell repertoires in COVID-19 (TCRdb year 2020). The library was produced with the immunoSEQ multiplex PCR assay. TCRdb took over this immuneACCESS table, retaining in-frame rearrangements with V and J assigned. Such tables are incomplete; in checked studies, under half of the missing clones stem from an unresolved V gene, and the remainder is unexplained. The sample profile shows around 200,000 clones; 75% to 90% of them were found once. Roughly 9.8% of the sample is held by the ten biggest clonotypes. The sample was peripheral blood. The source of these receptors is a human donor with active or convalescent COVID-19. The donor label of this sample is uncertain.

J is TRBJ2-3 and V is TRBV5-3; TRBD1 matches 9 bases. TRBV5-3 is an ORF; its function is uncertain. Germline trimming cut 5 bases from V and 4 bases from J; bases unmatched to any gene: 11. The CDR3 length is 16 residues. The CDR3 DNA sequence: TGTGCCAGAAGTTCGGTCCCGGGACAGGGACCAGATACGCAGTATTTT. Amino acids: CARSSVPGQGPDTQYF.

V usage is TRBV19 and J usage is TRBJ2-1, with 9 bases aligning to TRBD2. Trimming took 4 bases from V and 10 from J; bases not matched to a gene: 8. The CDR3 runs 14 residues. The germline CDR1 and CDR2 sequences are LNHDA and SQIVND (reference sequence). The CDR3 loop is CASSTSGLAVEQFF. In DNA form, the CDR3 reads TGTGCCAGTAGTACCTCGGGACTAGCTGTAGAGCAGTTCTTC.

This clone was seen a few times. This chain connects TRBV6-5 to TRBJ1-1; 11 nucleotides match TRBD1. Looked up from germline, CDR1 is MNHEY and CDR2 is SVGAGI. This CDR3 contains 16 residues. The trim removed 2 bases at V and 4 bases at J, leaving 6 bases unmatched. The CDR3 nucleotides read TGTGCCAGCAGTTACCTCCGGACAGGGGGCCTCACTGAAGCTTTCTTT. Translation: CASSYLRTGGLTEAFF.

The chain joins TRBV25-1 to TRBJ1-3; 7 nucleotides agree with TRBD1. Germline V gene lookup returns CDR1 MGHDK and CDR2 SYGVNS. The CDR3 runs 14 residues. The ends lost 3 bases at V and 5 bases at J; junction bases unmatched: 4. The CDR3 nucleotides read TGTGCCAGCAGTGAGACAGGGTCTAGAAACACCATATATTTT. The encoded protein is CASSETGSRNTIYF.

The rearrangement links TRBV6-2 or TRBV6-3 to TRBJ2-7, with 10 nucleotides matching TRBD2. This CDR3 spans 16 amino acids. The V gene's germline CDR1 is MNHEY and CDR2 SVGEGT. Trimming took 5 bases from V and 1 from J; bases not matched to a gene: 8. Written as DNA, the CDR3 is TGTGCCAGCAGTGACCCTAGCGGGGGAGGGTCCTACGAGCAGTACTTC. This sequence encodes CASSDPSGGGSYEQYF.

The chain employs TRBV6-5 and TRBJ1-1; no reliable D call. Trimming cost V 8 bases and J 4 bases, with 8 bases left between them. Germline CDR1 reads MNHEY; CDR2 reads SVGAGI. The length of the CDR3 is 11 residues. The CDR3, as DNA: TGTGCCAGCGTCAAGAGCACTGAAGCTTTCTTT. It specifies CASVKSTEAFF.

The V call is TRBV11-3, the J call TRBJ1-2; 7 bases are shared with TRBD1. Trimming cost V 5 bases and J 6 bases; bases outside gene matches: 6. From germline, CDR1 is SGHNT and CDR2 YENEEA. The CDR3 has 13 residues. The CDR3 DNA follows: TGTGCCAGCAGCCTCGGGACAGTCGATGGCTACACCTTC. Translating gives CASSLGTVDGYTF. Variable domain in full (rest from reference TRBV11-3 and TRBJ1-2): EAGVVQSPRYKIIEKKQPVAFWCNPISGHNTLYWYLQNLGQGPELLIRYENEEAVDDSQLPKDRFSAERLKGVDSTLKIQPAELGDSAVYLCASSLGTVDGYTFGSGTRLTVV.

The chain has TRBV18 and TRBJ1-2; TRBD1 aligns across 9 bases. Germline lookup yields CDR1 KGHSH and CDR2 LQKENI. J was trimmed by 7 bases and V by 6 bases; bases with no gene match: 9. The CDR3 runs to 14 residues. The CDR3 protein is CASSPDRGSSGYTF. CDR3 DNA: TGTGCCAGCTCCCCGGACAGGGGTTCGAGTGGCTACACCTTC.

The CDR3 bases are TGTGCCAGCAGCTCTGCGGGGCCCGTCGGTGAGCAGTTCTTC. As protein: CASSSAGPVGEQFF. The chain has TRBV11-3 and TRBJ2-1; maybe TRBD2 (6 bases). Trimming removed 4 bases at V and 9 bases at J, with 16 bases between. The CDR3 has 14 residues. CDR1 and CDR2 (germline): SGHNT, YENEEA.

The V call is TRBV28, the J call TRBJ2-2; 8 nucleotides match TRBD1. Per germline, CDR1 MDHEN and CDR2 SYDVKM. The CDR3 runs 15 residues. Trimming at V came to 2 bases and at J to 4 bases, leaving 3 bases not matched to a gene. The CDR3 DNA reads as TGTGCCAGCAGTTTAATAACAGGGGGCACCGGGGAGCTGTTTTTT. Its protein product is CASSLITGGTGELFF.

The CDR3 sequence is CASSQGQSSGNTIYF. CDR3 bases: TGTGCCAGCAGCCAGGGACAGTCTTCTGGAAACACCATATATTTT. The rearrangement joins TRBV7-9 to TRBJ1-3, with 7 bases identical to TRBD1. CDR1 is SEHNR and CDR2 is FQNEAQ in the germline V gene (reference sequence). Losses at the gene ends were 5 bases for V and 1 base for J; bases not matched to a gene: 5. CDR3 size: 15 residues.

CDR3 coding DNA: TGTGCCAGCAGTCCCGCAGGGGGAGTTACAGATACGCAGTATTTT. Protein: CASSPAGGVTDTQYF. V is TRBV28 and J is TRBJ2-3, with TRBD1 matching 7 bases. Germline assignment: CDR1 MDHEN and CDR2 SYDVKM. V was pared by 5 bases and J by 3 bases, with 8 bases of the junction left unmatched. CDR3 length: 15 amino acids. The variable domain in full, with the rest retrieved from reference TRBV28 and TRBJ2-3, is DVKVTQSSRYLVKRTGEKVFLECVQDMDHENMFWYRQDPGLGLRLIYFSYDVKMKEKGDIPEGYSVSREKKERFSLILESASTNQTSMYLCASSPAGGVTDTQYFGPGTRLTVL.

The rearrangement joins TRBV7-3 to TRBJ2-3; 9 bases are shared with TRBD2. Germline CDR1 reads SGHTA; CDR2 reads FQGTGA. Unmatched junction bases numbered 0, after V lost 2 bases and J lost 3 bases. The CDR3 length is 14 residues. CDR3 protein: CASSLLAGTDTQYF. Here the CDR3 DNA reads TGTGCCAGCAGCTTACTAGCGGGGACAGATACGCAGTATTTT.

This sequence joins TRBV2 and TRBJ1-1; 7 bases map to TRBD1. The CDR3 extends over 16 amino acids. In germline, CDR1 is SNHLY, CDR2 FYNNEI. Losses at the gene ends were 0 bases for V and 2 bases for J; bases not matched to a gene: 6. CDR3 coding DNA: TGTGCCAGCAGTGAAGCGCTGTGGGACAGCAACACTGAAGCTTTCTTT. This gives the protein CASSEALWDSNTEAFF.

The chain couples TRBV12-5 to TRBJ2-1, with 8 bases that match TRBD1. The germline CDR1 and CDR2 sequences are LGHNT and FRNRAP. The CDR3 has 15 residues. Germline trimming cut 7 bases from V and 0 bases from J; bases unmatched to any gene: 5. The CDR3 region is CASVFDRGSYNEQFF. The CDR3, as DNA: TGTGCTAGTGTTTTCGACAGGGGCTCCTACAATGAGCAGTTCTTC.

The chain links TRBV15 to TRBJ2-5; 9 bases map to TRBD2. CDR3 length: 15 residues. With 4 bases clipped from V and 5 bases from J, the junction kept 8 bases outside the gene matches. The germline gives CDR1 LNHNV, CDR2 YYDKDF (reference sequence). Here the CDR3 reads CATSTGGRGGETQYF. The CDR3 region has the DNA TGTGCCACCAGCACAGGCGGGAGGGGCGGGGAGACCCAGTACTTC. The variable domain in full, completed from reference TRBV15 and TRBJ2-5, reads DAMVIQNPRYQVTQFGKPVTLSCSQTLNHNVMYWYQQKSSQAPKLLFHYYDKDFNNEADTPDNFQSRRPNTSFCFLDIRSPGLGDTAMYLCATSTGGRGGETQYFGPGTRLLVL.

The rearrangement joins TRBV6-2 or TRBV6-3 to TRBJ2-5, with D hard to call. V lost 2 bases and J 2 bases, leaving 9 bases between the germline ends. Germline lookup yields CDR1 MNHEY and CDR2 SVGEGT. This CDR3 region has 14 residues. Here the CDR3 reads CASSYLAGQETQYF. CDR3 in DNA: TGTGCCAGCAGTTACCTGGCCGGGCAAGAGACCCAGTACTTC.

This sequence joins TRBV4-1 and TRBJ1-1; D might be TRBD1 (6 bases). CDR1 and CDR2 (germline): MGHRA, YSYEKL. Trimming took 1 base from V and 12 from J, leaving 18 bases between them. There are 14 residues in the CDR3. CDR3 bases: TGCGCCAGCAGCCAAGTCGGAACAGGGCAGAAACCTTTCTTT. It specifies CASSQVGTGQKPFF.

The V call is TRBV21-1, the J call TRBJ2-1; TRBD2 is taken as the D call from the table, unchecked against the DNA. TRBV21-1 is a pseudogene segment. CDR3 size: 15 residues. CDR3 coding DNA: TGTGCCAGCAGCAGAGGACTAGCGGGTTACAATGAGCAGTTCTTC. Its translation is CASSRGLAGYNEQFF.

J is TRBJ1-3 and V is TRBV12-3 or TRBV12-4; D call uncertain. Trimming pared 3 bases from V and 7 bases from J, leaving 4 bases between. The CDR3 length is 11 residues. The CDR3 reads CASSLSNTIYF. DNA of the CDR3: TGTGCCAGCAGTTTGAGTAACACCATATATTTT.

The V and J genes are TRBV11-3 and TRBJ2-4, with a tentative D call TRBD2 (6 bases). The CDR3 runs 18 residues. Germline CDR1 and CDR2: SGHNT and YENEEA. Between the trimmed V and J ends, which lost 2 bases and 1 base, there was a span of 18 bases. CDR3 residues: CASSLILGAGPAKNIQYF. In DNA, the CDR3 is TGTGCCAGCAGCTTAATTCTGGGAGCGGGCCCCGCCAAAAACATTCAGTACTTC.

This clone appeared once. J is TRBJ2-3 and V is TRBV3-1 (or the pseudogene TRBV3-2), with 8 bases lining up with TRBD2. From germline, CDR1 is LGHDT and CDR2 YNNKEL (reference sequence). With V trimmed by 4 bases and J by 8 bases, 11 bases remained unmatched. The CDR3 spans 15 residues. CDR3 amino acids: CASSLSGEGRSTQYF. Here the CDR3 DNA reads TGTGCCAGCAGCCTTAGCGGGGAGGGAAGAAGTACGCAGTATTTT.